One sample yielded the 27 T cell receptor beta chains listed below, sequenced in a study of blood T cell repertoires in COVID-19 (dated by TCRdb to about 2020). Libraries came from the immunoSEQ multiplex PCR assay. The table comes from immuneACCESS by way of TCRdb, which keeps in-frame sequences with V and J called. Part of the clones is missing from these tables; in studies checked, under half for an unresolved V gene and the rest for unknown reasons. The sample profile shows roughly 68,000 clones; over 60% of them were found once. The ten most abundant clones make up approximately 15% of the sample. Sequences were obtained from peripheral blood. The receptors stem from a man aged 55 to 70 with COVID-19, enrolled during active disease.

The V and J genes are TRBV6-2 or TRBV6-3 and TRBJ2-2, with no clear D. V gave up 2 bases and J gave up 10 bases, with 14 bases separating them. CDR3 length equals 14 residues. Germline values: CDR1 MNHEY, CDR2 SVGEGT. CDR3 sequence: CASSYEMAAAELFF. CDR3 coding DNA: TGTGCCAGCAGTTACGAGATGGCGGCGGCGGAGCTGTTTTTT.

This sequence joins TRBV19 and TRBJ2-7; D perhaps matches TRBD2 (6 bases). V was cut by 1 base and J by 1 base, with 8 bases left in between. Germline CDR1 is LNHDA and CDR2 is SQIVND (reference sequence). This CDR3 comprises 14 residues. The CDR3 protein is CASSIGRGSYEQYF. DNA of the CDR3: TGTGCCAGTAGTATAGGGCGGGGTTCCTACGAGCAGTACTTC.

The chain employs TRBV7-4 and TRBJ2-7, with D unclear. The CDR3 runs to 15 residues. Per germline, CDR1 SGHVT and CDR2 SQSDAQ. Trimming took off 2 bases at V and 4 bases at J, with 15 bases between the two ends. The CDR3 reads CASSLSFTHPYEQYF. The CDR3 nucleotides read TGTGCCAGCAGCTTATCATTCACACATCCATACGAGCAGTACTTC.

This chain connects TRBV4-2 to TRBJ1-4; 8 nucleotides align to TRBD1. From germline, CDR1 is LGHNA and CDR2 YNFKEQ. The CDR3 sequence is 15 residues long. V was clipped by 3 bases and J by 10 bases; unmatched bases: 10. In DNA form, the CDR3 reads TGTGCCAGCAGCCAGGGGACAGGCCCTTTCGGAAAACTGTTTTTT. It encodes CASSQGTGPFGKLFF.

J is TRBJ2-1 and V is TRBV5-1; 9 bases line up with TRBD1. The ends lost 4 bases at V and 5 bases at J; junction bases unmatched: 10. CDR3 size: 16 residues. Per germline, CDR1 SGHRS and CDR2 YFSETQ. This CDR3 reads CASSPRPGTGNNEQFF. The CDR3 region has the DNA TGCGCCAGCAGCCCGCGACCCGGGACAGGGAACAATGAGCAGTTCTTC.

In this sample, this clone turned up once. CDR3 amino acids: CATSNDREETQYF. In DNA form, the CDR3 reads TGTGCCACCAGTAATGACAGGGAAGAGACCCAGTACTTC. The chain recombines TRBV15 with TRBJ2-5; 7 bases map to TRBD1. This CDR3 has 13 residues. J lost 3 bases, V lost 6 bases, and 4 bases had no gene match. Germline CDR1 and CDR2: LNHNV and YYDKDF (reference sequence).

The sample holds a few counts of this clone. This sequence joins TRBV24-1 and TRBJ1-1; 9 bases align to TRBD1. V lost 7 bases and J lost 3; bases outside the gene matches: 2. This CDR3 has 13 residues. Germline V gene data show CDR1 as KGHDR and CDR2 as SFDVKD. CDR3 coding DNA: TGTGCCACCAGAGGACAGGGGTACACTGAAGCTTTCTTT. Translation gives CATRGQGYTEAFF.

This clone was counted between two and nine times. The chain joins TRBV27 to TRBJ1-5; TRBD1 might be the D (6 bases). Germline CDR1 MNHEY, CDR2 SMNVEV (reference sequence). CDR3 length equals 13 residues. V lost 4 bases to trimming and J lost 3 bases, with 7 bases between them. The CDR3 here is CASSYRANQPQHF. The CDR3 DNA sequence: TGTGCCAGCAGTTACAGGGCCAATCAGCCCCAGCATTTT.

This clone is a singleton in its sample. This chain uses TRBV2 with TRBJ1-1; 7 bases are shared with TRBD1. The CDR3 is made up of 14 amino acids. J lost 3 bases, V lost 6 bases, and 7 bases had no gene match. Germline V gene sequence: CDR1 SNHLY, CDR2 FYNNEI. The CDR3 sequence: CASSKGGSHTEAFF. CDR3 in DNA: TGTGCCAGCAGCAAAGGGGGCTCTCACACTGAAGCTTTCTTT.

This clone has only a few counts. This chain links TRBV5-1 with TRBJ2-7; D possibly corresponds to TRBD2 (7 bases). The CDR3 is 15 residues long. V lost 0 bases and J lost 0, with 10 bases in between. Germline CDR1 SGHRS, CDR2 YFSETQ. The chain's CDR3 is CASSLGGGGSYEQYF. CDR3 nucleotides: TGCGCCAGCAGCTTGGGCGGGGGCGGCTCCTACGAGCAGTACTTC.

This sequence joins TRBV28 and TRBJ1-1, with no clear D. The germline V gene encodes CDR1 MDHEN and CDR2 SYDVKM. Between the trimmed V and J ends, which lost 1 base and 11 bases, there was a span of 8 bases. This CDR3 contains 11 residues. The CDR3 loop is CASSLLGRAFF. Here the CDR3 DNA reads TGTGCCAGCAGTTTATTAGGGAGGGCTTTCTTT.

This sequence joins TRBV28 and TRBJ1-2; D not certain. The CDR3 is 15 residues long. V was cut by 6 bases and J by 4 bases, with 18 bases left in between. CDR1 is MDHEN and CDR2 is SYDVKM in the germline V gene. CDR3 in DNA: TGTGCCAGCAGCCATCCCTCTCGTGGCACCTATGGCTACACCTTC. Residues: CASSHPSRGTYGYTF.

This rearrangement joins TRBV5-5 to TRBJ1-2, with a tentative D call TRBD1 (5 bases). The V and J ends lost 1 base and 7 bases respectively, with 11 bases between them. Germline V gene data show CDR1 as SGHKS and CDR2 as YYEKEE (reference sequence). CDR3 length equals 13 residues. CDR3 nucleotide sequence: TGTGCCAGCAGCTTGCAGGGTCGTAGTGGCTACACCTTC. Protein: CASSLQGRSGYTF. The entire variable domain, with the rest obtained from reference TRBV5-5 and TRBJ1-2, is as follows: DAGVTQSPTHLIKTRGQQVTLRCSPISGHKSVSWYQQVLGQGPQFIFQYYEKEERGRGNFPDRFSARQFPNYSSELNVNALLLGDSALYLCASSLQGRSGYTFGSGTRLTVV.

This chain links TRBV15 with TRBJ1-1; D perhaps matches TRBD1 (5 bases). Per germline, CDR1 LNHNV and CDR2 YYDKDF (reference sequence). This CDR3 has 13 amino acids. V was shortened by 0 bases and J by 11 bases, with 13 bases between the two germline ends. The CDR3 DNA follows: TGTGCCACCAGCAGAGAAAGGGTGGAGGGGGCTTTCTTT. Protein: CATSRERVEGAFF.

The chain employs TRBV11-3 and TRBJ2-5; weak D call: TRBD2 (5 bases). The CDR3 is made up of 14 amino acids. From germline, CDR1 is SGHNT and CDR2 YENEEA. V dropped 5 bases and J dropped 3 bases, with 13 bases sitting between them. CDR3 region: CASSLNGVEETQYF. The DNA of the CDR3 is TGTGCCAGCAGCCTAAACGGGGTGGAAGAGACCCAGTACTTC.

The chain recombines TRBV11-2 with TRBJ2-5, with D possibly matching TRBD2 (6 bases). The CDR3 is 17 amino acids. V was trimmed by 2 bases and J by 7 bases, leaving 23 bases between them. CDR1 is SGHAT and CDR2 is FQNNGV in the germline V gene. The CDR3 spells CASSLKLGGSMRGTQYF. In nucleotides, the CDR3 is TGTGCCAGCAGCTTAAAACTCGGGGGATCTATGCGGGGGACCCAGTACTTC.

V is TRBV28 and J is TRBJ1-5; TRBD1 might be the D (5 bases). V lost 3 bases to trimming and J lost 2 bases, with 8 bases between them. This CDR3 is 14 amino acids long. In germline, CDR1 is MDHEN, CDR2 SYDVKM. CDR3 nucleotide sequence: TGTGCCAGCAGTTTGGGGCAGGGCAATCAGCCCCAGCATTTT. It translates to CASSLGQGNQPQHF. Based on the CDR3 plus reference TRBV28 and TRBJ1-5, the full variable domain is DVKVTQSSRYLVKRTGEKVFLECVQDMDHENMFWYRQDPGLGLRLIYFSYDVKMKEKGDIPEGYSVSREKKERFSLILESASTNQTSMYLCASSLGQGNQPQHFGDGTRLSIL.

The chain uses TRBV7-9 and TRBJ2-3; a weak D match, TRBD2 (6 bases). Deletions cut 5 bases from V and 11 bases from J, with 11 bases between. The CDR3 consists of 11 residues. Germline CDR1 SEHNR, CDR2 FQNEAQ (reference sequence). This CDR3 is CASSPEGRQYF. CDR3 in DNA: TGTGCCAGCAGCCCGGAGGGTAGGCAGTATTTT.

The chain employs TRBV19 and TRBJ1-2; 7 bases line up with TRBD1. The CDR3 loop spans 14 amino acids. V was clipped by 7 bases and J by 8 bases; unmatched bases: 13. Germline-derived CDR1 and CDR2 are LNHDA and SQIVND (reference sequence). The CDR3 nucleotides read TGTGCCAGTACGAGAGACCAGGGGGGAGGCGGCTACACCTTC. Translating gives CASTRDQGGGGYTF.

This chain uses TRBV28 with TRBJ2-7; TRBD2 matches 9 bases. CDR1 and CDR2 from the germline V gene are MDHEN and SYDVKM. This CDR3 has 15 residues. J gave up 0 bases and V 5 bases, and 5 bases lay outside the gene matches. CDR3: CASSRTSDHSYEQYF. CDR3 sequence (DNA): TGTGCCAGCAGTAGGACTAGCGATCACTCCTACGAGCAGTACTTC.

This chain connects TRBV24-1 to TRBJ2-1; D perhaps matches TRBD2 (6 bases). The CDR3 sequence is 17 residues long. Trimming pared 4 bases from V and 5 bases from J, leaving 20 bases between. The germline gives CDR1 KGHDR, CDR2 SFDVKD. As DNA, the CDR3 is TGTGCCACCAGTGACCCCCGGGTGGGGGGTAGCCACAATGAGCAGTTCTTC. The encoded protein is CATSDPRVGGSHNEQFF.

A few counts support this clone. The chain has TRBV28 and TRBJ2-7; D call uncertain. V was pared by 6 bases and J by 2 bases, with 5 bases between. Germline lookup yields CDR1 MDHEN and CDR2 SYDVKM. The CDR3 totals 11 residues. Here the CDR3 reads CASSPTYEQYF. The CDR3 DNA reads TGTGCCAGCAGCCCCACCTACGAGCAGTACTTC. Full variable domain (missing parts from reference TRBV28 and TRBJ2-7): DVKVTQSSRYLVKRTGEKVFLECVQDMDHENMFWYRQDPGLGLRLIYFSYDVKMKEKGDIPEGYSVSREKKERFSLILESASTNQTSMYLCASSPTYEQYFGPGTRLTVT.

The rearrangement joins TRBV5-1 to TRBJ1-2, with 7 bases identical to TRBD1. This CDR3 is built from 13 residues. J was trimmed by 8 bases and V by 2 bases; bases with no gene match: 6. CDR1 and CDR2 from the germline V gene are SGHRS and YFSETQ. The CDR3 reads CASSFDYRGGYTF. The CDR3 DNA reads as TGCGCCAGCAGCTTCGACTACAGGGGCGGCTACACCTTC.

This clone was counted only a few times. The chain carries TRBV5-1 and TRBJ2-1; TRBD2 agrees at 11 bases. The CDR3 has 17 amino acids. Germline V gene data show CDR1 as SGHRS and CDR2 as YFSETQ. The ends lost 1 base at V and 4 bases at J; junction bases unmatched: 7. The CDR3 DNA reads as TGCGCCAGCAGCTTGATCCCCGGGACTAGCGGATACAATGAGCAGTTCTTC. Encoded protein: CASSLIPGTSGYNEQFF.

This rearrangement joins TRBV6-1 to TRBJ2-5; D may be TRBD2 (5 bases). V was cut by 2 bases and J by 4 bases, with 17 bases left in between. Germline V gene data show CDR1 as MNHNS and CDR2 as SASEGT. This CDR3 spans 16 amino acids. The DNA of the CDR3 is TGTGCCAGCAGTGAAACAAGGACTCTCCTGCCAGAGACCCAGTACTTC. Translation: CASSETRTLLPETQYF.

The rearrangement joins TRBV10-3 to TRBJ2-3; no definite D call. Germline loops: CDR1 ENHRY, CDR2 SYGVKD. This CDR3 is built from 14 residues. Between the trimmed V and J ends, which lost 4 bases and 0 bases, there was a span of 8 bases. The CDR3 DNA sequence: TGTGCCATCAGTGTTTACTCTAGCACAGATACGCAGTATTTT. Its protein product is CAISVYSSTDTQYF.

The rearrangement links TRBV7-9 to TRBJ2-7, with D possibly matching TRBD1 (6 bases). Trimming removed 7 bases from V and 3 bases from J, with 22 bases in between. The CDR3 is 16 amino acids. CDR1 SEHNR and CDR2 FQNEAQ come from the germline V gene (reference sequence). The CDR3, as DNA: TGTGCCAGCACCCTAAGTGGGACACCTGCGGGCTACGAGCAGTACTTC. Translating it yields CASTLSGTPAGYEQYF. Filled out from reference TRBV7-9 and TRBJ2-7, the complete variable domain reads DTGVSQNPRHKITKRGQNVTFRCDPISEHNRLYWYRQTLGQGPEFLTYFQNEAQLEKSRLLSDRFSAERPKGSFSTLEIQRTEQGDSAMYLCASTLSGTPAGYEQYFGPGTRLTVT.